A single sample gave rise to the 10 T cell receptor beta chains below, sequenced in a study of shared clonotypes between healthy human individuals. Method: immunoSEQ multiplex PCR; TCRdb's copy keeps in-frame clones and lacks some. The sample holds about 2.4 million clones, 80% to 95% seen once. Sequenced material: naive CD4+ T cells from PBMCs. Noted subset: CD45RA+ positively selected. The receptors were sampled from a man aged 18 to 29 in good health. Some clones in this sample may be carry-over from other donors' samples.

The rearrangement uses TRBV2 and TRBJ1-6; weak D call: TRBD1 (5 bases). Trimming removed 5 bases from V and 7 bases from J, with 12 bases in between. Looked up from germline, CDR1 is SNHLY and CDR2 is FYNNEI. This CDR3 has 14 residues. In DNA form, the CDR3 reads TGTGCCAGCAGTTCTCTCAGGGAGAATTCACCCCTCCACTTT. Translated: CASSSLRENSPLHF.

The chain is built from TRBV6-5 and TRBJ2-7; D may be TRBD1 (5 bases). CDR3 length: 15 amino acids. V lost 7 bases and J lost 0, with 16 bases in between. The germline V gene has CDR1 MNHEY and CDR2 SVGAGI. Written as DNA, the CDR3 is TGTGCCAGCACCTCCCCCAGGGCCAGCTCCTACGAGCAGTACTTC. This gives the protein CASTSPRASSYEQYF.

The V and J genes are TRBV5-1 and TRBJ2-5; tentatively, D is TRBD2 (5 bases). Looked up from germline, CDR1 is SGHRS and CDR2 is YFSETQ. V was pared by 0 bases and J by 0 bases, with 9 bases between. The CDR3 has 15 residues. CDR3 amino acids: CASSLGGSNQETQYF. The CDR3, as DNA: TGCGCCAGCAGCTTGGGCGGGTCTAACCAAGAGACCCAGTACTTC. Full variable domain (missing parts from reference TRBV5-1 and TRBJ2-5): KAGVTQTPRYLIKTRGQQVTLSCSPISGHRSVSWYQQTPGQGLQFLFEYFSETQRNKGNFPGRFSGRQFSNSRSEMNVSTLELGDSALYLCASSLGGSNQETQYFGPGTRLLVL.

Remarks on this clone: Other nucleotide sequences from this sample produce the same CDR3. The chain carries TRBV5-1 and TRBJ1-4; 7 nucleotides align to TRBD1. The V gene's germline CDR1 is SGHRS and CDR2 YFSETQ. The CDR3 runs to 14 residues. V dropped 1 base and J dropped 5; count of bases not matched to a gene: 2. CDR3 sequence reads: CASSLTGANEKLFF. Here the CDR3 DNA reads TGCGCCAGCAGCTTGACAGGGGCGAATGAAAAACTGTTTTTT.

V usage is TRBV28 and J usage is TRBJ1-2; D unresolved. V was cut by 3 bases and J by 4 bases, with 9 bases left in between. The CDR3 sequence is 13 residues long. Germline assignment: CDR1 MDHEN and CDR2 SYDVKM. The CDR3 loop is CASSFWAGYGYTF. The CDR3 DNA reads as TGTGCCAGCAGTTTTTGGGCCGGCTATGGCTACACCTTC.

The rearrangement links TRBV18 to TRBJ2-7; TRBD2 aligns across 12 bases. The junction had 11 bases not matched to a gene; V was cut back by 5 bases and J by 3 bases. Germline loops: CDR1 KGHSH, CDR2 LQKENI. The CDR3 runs to 17 residues. In nucleotides, the CDR3 is TGTGCCAGCTCAAGACATAGACTAGCGGGAGCGGGCTACGAGCAGTACTTC. This codes for CASSRHRLAGAGYEQYF.

This clone appeared a few times. The sample has other DNA sequences that encode this CDR3 too. The chain recombines TRBV6-5 with TRBJ1-5; D not certain. V was cut by 3 bases and J by 5 bases, with 8 bases left in between. CDR3 length: 13 amino acids. The germline V gene encodes CDR1 MNHEY and CDR2 SVGAGI. In DNA, the CDR3 is TGTGCCAGCAGTTATAACCGGGATCAGCCCCAGCATTTT. The encoded protein is CASSYNRDQPQHF.

This rearrangement joins TRBV15 to TRBJ2-7, with 7 positions matching TRBD2. Germline lookup yields CDR1 LNHNV and CDR2 YYDKDF (reference sequence). The length of the CDR3 is 15 residues. V gave up 1 base and J gave up 0 bases; unmatched junction bases: 3. Here the CDR3 reads CATSRGGSISYEQYF. The CDR3 DNA is TGTGCCACCAGCAGAGGCGGGAGTATCTCCTACGAGCAGTACTTC.

The chain recombines TRBV7-2 with TRBJ1-2; 8 nucleotides match TRBD1. Per germline, CDR1 SGHTA and CDR2 FQGNSA. V was pared by 5 bases and J by 5 bases, with 10 bases of the junction left unmatched. The CDR3 is made up of 15 amino acids. CDR3: CASSPQGALLYGYTF. The CDR3 DNA follows: TGTGCCAGCAGCCCGCAGGGGGCCCTATTGTATGGCTACACCTTC. The full variable domain, its missing parts supplied by reference TRBV7-2 and TRBJ1-2, is GAGVSQSPSNKVTEKGKDVELRCDPISGHTALYWYRQSLGQGLEFLIYFQGNSAPDKSGLPSDRFSAERTGGSVSTLTIQRTQQEDSAVYLCASSPQGALLYGYTFGSGTRLTVV.

V usage is TRBV10-3 and J usage is TRBJ2-7, with 9 bases matching TRBD1. Trimming at V came to 6 bases and at J to 6 bases, leaving 9 bases not matched to a gene. This CDR3 region has 14 residues. The germline V gene has CDR1 ENHRY and CDR2 SYGVKD. CDR3 sequence reads: CAIRTGQGGLEQYF. The CDR3 DNA follows: TGTGCCATCAGGACGGGACAGGGAGGGCTCGAGCAGTACTTC.